This T cell receptor (beta chain) derives from a study of blood T cell repertoires in COVID-19. Study details: Specimens from acute and convalescent COVID-19 originated in the United States, Italy and Spain. Sample material is recorded as cDNA or gDNA derived from T cells, B-cell-depleted T cells, or PBMCs.

Trimming stripped 0 bases from V and 2 bases from J, with 14 bases between. The CDR3 runs 16 residues. Looked up from germline, CDR1 is SGHTS and CDR2 is YDEGEE. Under the authors' procedure: Estimates of nucleated cell counts were drawn from the amplification of reference gene primers. Clones were read by immunoSEQ multiplex PCR, and TCRdb kept only the in-frame ones, dropping some. V and J calls and clone size follow that table, whereas D and trimming were derived from the DNA. The data show 70,000 to 95,000 clones, with about 79% seen just once and 20% to 25% held by the top ten. The origin of this receptor is a woman between 45 and 65 years old with acute or convalescent COVID-19. The sample was peripheral blood. J is TRBJ1-1 and V is TRBV5-8; D gene unclear. The CDR3 sequence is CASSLVGGLINTEAFF. CDR3 sequence (DNA): TGTGCCAGCAGCTTGGTGGGAGGGTTGATTAACACTGAAGCTTTCTTT. Variable domain in full (rest from reference TRBV5-8 and TRBJ1-1): EAGVTQSPTHLIKTRGQQATLRCSPISGHTSVYWYQQALGLGLQFLLWYDEGEERNRGNFPPRFSGRQFPNYSSELNVNALELEDSALYLCASSLVGGLINTEAFFGQGTRLTVV.